These 22 T cell receptor beta chains share one sample of origin, sequenced in a study of blood T cell repertoires in COVID-19. Libraries were prepared by immunoSEQ multiplex PCR; TCRdb keeps only in-frame clonotypes and omits some of them. The sample contains 210,000 or so clones, under 90% of which appear only once. Sequencing was carried out using peripheral blood. These receptors were taken from a woman of 80 years or more with active or convalescent COVID-19.

This clone occurred once. Other DNA sequences in this sample translate to the same CDR3. This rearrangement joins TRBV11-2 to TRBJ2-5; D might be TRBD2 (5 bases). The germline CDR1 and CDR2 sequences are SGHAT and FQNNGV. This CDR3 comprises 13 residues. V shed 1 base and J shed 5 bases, with 8 bases lying between them. CDR3 loop: CASSLVGGETQYF. CDR3 sequence (DNA): TGTGCCAGCAGCTTAGTCGGCGGGGAGACCCAGTACTTC.

The sample holds a few counts of this clone. The chain recombines TRBV7-6 with TRBJ1-6; TRBD1 is a possible D gene (5 bases). CDR1 and CDR2 from the germline V gene are SGHVS and FNYEAQ. The CDR3 has 16 amino acids. V shed 3 bases and J shed 2 bases, with 11 bases lying between them. The CDR3 reads CASSFGGTPYNSPLHF. The CDR3 DNA follows: TGTGCCAGCAGCTTTGGAGGGACCCCCTATAATTCACCCCTCCACTTT. Full variable domain (remainder filled in from reference TRBV7-6 and TRBJ1-6): GAGVSQSPRYKVTKRGQDVALRCDPISGHVSLYWYRQALGQGPEFLTYFNYEAQQDKSGLPNDRFSAERPEGSISTLTIQRTEQRDSAMYRCASSFGGTPYNSPLHFGNGTRLTVT.

The CDR3 region is CASSSTRNEQFF. The DNA of the CDR3 is TGTGCCAGCAGCTCCACGCGGAATGAGCAGTTCTTC. The rearrangement links TRBV5-6 to TRBJ2-1, with unresolved D. V was pared by 3 bases and J by 7 bases, with 8 bases between. The germline CDR1 and CDR2 sequences are SGHDT and YYEEEE. The CDR3 is 12 amino acids.

This chain joins TRBV6-5 and TRBJ1-2, with a tentative D call TRBD1 (6 bases). Trimming left V 8 bases short and J 8 bases short, with 18 bases between. The CDR3 is 13 amino acids. CDR1 is MNHEY, CDR2 SVGAGI, per germline. The CDR3 DNA sequence: TGTGCCAGCTCAACTCGGGGGGCGTTCGGCTACACCTTC. This translates into CASSTRGAFGYTF.

The chain carries TRBV29-1 and TRBJ2-1, with D perhaps matching TRBD1 (6 bases). The V end was cut by 6 bases, the J end by 10 bases, with 13 bases between. This CDR3 region has 11 residues. Germline assignment: CDR1 SQVTM and CDR2 ANQGSEA. Here the CDR3 reads CSVHSGQEQFF. CDR3 sequence (DNA): TGCAGCGTCCACTCGGGACAAGAGCAGTTCTTC.

This chain connects TRBV19 to TRBJ1-1; no reliable D call. Germline CDR1 is LNHDA and CDR2 is SQIVND (reference sequence). V gave up 7 bases and J gave up 1 base, with 16 bases separating them. The CDR3 sequence is 15 residues long. The CDR3 coding sequence is TGTGCCAGTACCCCAATTGGGCAGGCGAACACTGAAGCTTTCTTT. Translation gives CASTPIGQANTEAFF.

The chain has TRBV12-3 or TRBV12-4 and TRBJ1-1; a possible D gene is TRBD1 (5 bases). The CDR3 is 13 residues long. V shed 7 bases and J shed 4 bases, with 13 bases lying between them. CDR3 DNA: TGTGCCAGCACCCCCGGCGGGGCCACTGAAGCTTTCTTT. It codes for CASTPGGATEAFF.

The chain has TRBV5-1 and TRBJ2-3; D possibly corresponds to TRBD2 (5 bases). The CDR3 sequence is 13 residues long. V dropped 6 bases and J dropped 0 bases, with 8 bases sitting between them. Germline V gene data show CDR1 as SGHRS and CDR2 as YFSETQ. This CDR3 reads CASTTGSTDTQYF. The CDR3, as DNA: TGCGCCAGCACAACGGGGAGCACAGATACGCAGTATTTT.

This chain uses TRBV19 with TRBJ1-2; D ambiguous. This CDR3 spans 13 amino acids. V was clipped by 7 bases and J by 2 bases, with 11 bases between them. Per germline, CDR1 LNHDA and CDR2 SQIVND (reference sequence). The CDR3 coding sequence is TGTGCCAGTACCGTTGACAAGAACTATGGCTACACCTTC. This sequence encodes CASTVDKNYGYTF. The variable domain in full, with the rest retrieved from reference TRBV19 and TRBJ1-2, is DGGITQSPKYLFRKEGQNVTLSCEQNLNHDAMYWYRQDPGQGLRLIYYSQIVNDFQKGDIAEGYSVSREKKESFPLTVTSAQKNPTAFYLCASTVDKNYGYTFGSGTRLTVV.

The V gene is TRBV27, the J gene TRBJ2-7, with D perhaps matching TRBD2 (5 bases). Germline lookup yields CDR1 MNHEY and CDR2 SMNVEV (reference sequence). V lost 0 bases to trimming and J lost 7 bases, with 13 bases between them. The CDR3 runs 14 residues. The CDR3 DNA reads as TGTGCCAGCAGTTTATCTTCGGGCCGGACTGAGCAGTACTTC. Its protein is CASSLSSGRTEQYF.

The V gene is TRBV18, the J gene TRBJ2-7; 9 bases fit TRBD2. The junction had 7 bases not matched to a gene; V was cut back by 6 bases and J by 4 bases. CDR3 size: 14 residues. Germline loops: CDR1 KGHSH, CDR2 LQKENI. The chain's CDR3 is CASSAGTSPYEQYF. The CDR3 DNA is TGTGCCAGCTCGGCCGGGACTAGCCCGTACGAGCAGTACTTC.

The chain is built from TRBV9 and TRBJ2-3; 8 bases map to TRBD2. Germline CDR1 and CDR2: SGDLS and YYNGEE. Trimming cost V 0 bases and J 1 base; bases outside gene matches: 7. The CDR3 has 17 amino acids. The CDR3 loop is CASSVGTSTPGTDTQYF. In DNA, the CDR3 is TGTGCCAGCAGCGTAGGGACTAGCACCCCGGGCACAGATACGCAGTATTTT.

This chain joins TRBV2 and TRBJ2-5; 7 bases are a match to TRBD1. Germline V gives CDR1 SNHLY, CDR2 FYNNEI. The CDR3 covers 15 residues. V was clipped by 5 bases and J by 2 bases; unmatched bases: 8. For the CDR3, the DNA is TGTGCCAGCAGTCTTTCTCCGGGACAGCAAGAGACCCAGTACTTC. This codes for CASSLSPGQQETQYF.

The gene calls are TRBV21-1 and TRBJ2-2; the D segment call TRBD1 is taken from the table without a DNA check. TRBV21-1 has pseudogene status. The CDR3 spans 19 residues. The CDR3: CASSLSSIPGQGGDGELFF. The DNA of the CDR3 is TGTGCCAGCAGCCTCTCTTCGATTCCCGGACAGGGCGGTGACGGGGAGCTGTTTTTT.

This clone showed up just a few times. The chain has TRBV10-3 and TRBJ2-5, with D uncertain. Germline assignment: CDR1 ENHRY and CDR2 SYGVKD. With 2 bases removed from V and 1 base from J, the gap between germline ends came to 5 bases. The CDR3 has 13 amino acids. The CDR3 DNA is TGTGCCATCAGTGAGGGCCTCCAAGAGACCCAGTACTTC. Protein: CAISEGLQETQYF.

The chain has TRBV6-5 and TRBJ1-2; no reliable D call. The germline V and J ends were trimmed by 7 bases and 8 bases, with 23 bases remaining between them. The CDR3 has 15 residues. Germline V gives CDR1 MNHEY, CDR2 SVGAGI. CDR3 protein: CASKADFASLRGYTF. The CDR3 coding sequence is TGTGCCAGCAAGGCTGACTTCGCGTCCCTAAGAGGCTACACCTTC.

The gene calls are TRBV29-1 and TRBJ2-4, with no clear D. Trimming took 7 bases from V and 0 from J, leaving 7 bases between them. CDR1 and CDR2 (germline): SQVTM, ANQGSEA. The CDR3 totals 12 residues. The CDR3 region is CSGTLAKNIQYF. CDR3 nucleotides: TGCAGCGGTACTCTAGCCAAAAACATTCAGTACTTC.

The CDR3 loop is CASSPGTGGQETQYF. CDR3 sequence (DNA): TGTGCCAGCAGCCCCGGGACAGGGGGCCAAGAGACCCAGTACTTC. The V call is TRBV7-9, the J call TRBJ2-5; 11 nucleotides align to TRBD1. The CDR3 totals 15 residues. CDR1 and CDR2 (germline): SEHNR, FQNEAQ (reference sequence). The junction had 3 bases not matched to a gene; V was cut back by 5 bases and J by 1 base.

The rearrangement joins TRBV7-2 to TRBJ2-5; 8 positions agree with TRBD1. The CDR3 spans 15 residues. V dropped 6 bases and J dropped 2; count of bases not matched to a gene: 8. Germline CDR1 and CDR2: SGHTA and FQGNSA. This chain's CDR3 is CASSYQGAGQETQYF. CDR3 DNA: TGTGCCAGCAGTTATCAGGGGGCGGGTCAAGAGACCCAGTACTTC.

This sequence joins TRBV12-5 and TRBJ1-1, with a weak D call TRBD1 (5 bases). V was trimmed by 6 bases and J by 4 bases, leaving 21 bases between them. Germline CDR1 reads LGHNT; CDR2 reads FRNRAP. CDR3 length: 16 residues. For the CDR3, the DNA is TGTGCTAGTGGGCCTGGGTGGGGCGAGGTTGGCACTGAAGCTTTCTTT. Translation gives CASGPGWGEVGTEAFF.

This clone was detected only a few times. This chain connects TRBV5-8 to TRBJ1-2, with D tentatively TRBD1 (6 bases). With 0 bases removed from V and 8 bases from J, the gap between germline ends came to 20 bases. This CDR3 spans 16 amino acids. Germline V CDR1 and CDR2: SGHTS, YDEGEE. CDR3 in DNA: TGTGCCAGCAGCTTGGTCGGACACAGGGCCACCTGGGGCTACACCTTC. Protein sequence: CASSLVGHRATWGYTF.

The sample holds one count of this clone. The chain carries TRBV11-2 and TRBJ2-4; 7 nucleotides agree with TRBD2. From germline, CDR1 is SGHAT and CDR2 FQNNGV. This CDR3 has 16 amino acids. The ends lost 1 base at V and 8 bases at J; junction bases unmatched: 11. For the CDR3, the DNA is TGTGCCAGCAGCTTAGGATCCCTCGGGGGGACGGACATTCAGTACTTC. Its translation: CASSLGSLGGTDIQYF.